This T cell receptor (beta chain) was sequenced in a study of CD8 T cells in ankylosing spondylitis. This clonotype appeared many times. TCRdb re-called the 5' RACE reads with MiXCR, one entry per CDR3 protein. This table holds around 130,000 distinct CDR3 sequences, about 6.5% found once. The germline gives CDR1 SEHNR, CDR2 FQNEAQ (reference sequence). The CDR3 spans 15 residues. Deletions cut 5 bases from V and 1 base from J, with 13 bases between. The specimen sequenced was blood, either unsorted or a sorted T cell fraction (not recorded which). The J gene is TRBJ2-3, the V gene TRBV7-9, with D possibly TRBD1 on 6 matching bases. The clonotype comes from a male donor with ankylosing spondylitis or in good health (not recorded which). CDR3 in DNA: TGTGCCAGCAGCGGGGGCGCGTATGGCACAGATACGCAGTATTTT. Protein sequence: CASSGGAYGTDTQYF. Combining the CDR3 with reference TRBV7-9 and TRBJ2-3 gives the whole variable domain DTGVSQNPRHKITKRGQNVTFRCDPISEHNRLYWYRQTLGQGPEFLTYFQNEAQLEKSRLLSDRFSAERPKGSFSTLEIQRTEQGDSAMYLCASSGGAYGTDTQYFGPGTRLTVL.